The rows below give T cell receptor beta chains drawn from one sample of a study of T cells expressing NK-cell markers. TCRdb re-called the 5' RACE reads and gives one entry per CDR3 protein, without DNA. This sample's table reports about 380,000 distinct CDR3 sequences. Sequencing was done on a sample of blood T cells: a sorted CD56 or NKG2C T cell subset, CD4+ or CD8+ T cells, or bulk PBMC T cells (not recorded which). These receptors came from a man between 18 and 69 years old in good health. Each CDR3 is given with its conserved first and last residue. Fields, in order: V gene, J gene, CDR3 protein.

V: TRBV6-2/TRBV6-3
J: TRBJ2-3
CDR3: CASSPGDVGTDTQYF

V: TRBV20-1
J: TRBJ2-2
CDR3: CSASTLAGGAGELFF

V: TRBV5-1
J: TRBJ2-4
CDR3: CASSLFGQGVDIQYF

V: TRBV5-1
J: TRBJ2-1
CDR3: CASSSLAANEQFF

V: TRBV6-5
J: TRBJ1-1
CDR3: CASSYDLVNTEAFF

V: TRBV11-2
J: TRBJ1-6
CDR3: CASSLDRKGTGTSSYNSPLHF

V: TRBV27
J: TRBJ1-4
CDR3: CASGSQGFGLGTNEKLFF

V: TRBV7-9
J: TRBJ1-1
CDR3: CASSLDRGSASTEAFF

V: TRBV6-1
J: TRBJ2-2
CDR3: CASCPNNRGKGTGELFF

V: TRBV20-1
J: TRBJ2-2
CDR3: CSARDSWGPRAAGELFF

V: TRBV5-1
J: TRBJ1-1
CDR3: CASRRPMNTEAFF

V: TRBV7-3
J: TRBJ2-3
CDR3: CASSLMPGLNTDTQYF

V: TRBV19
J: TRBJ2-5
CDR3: CASRRRTAGTGDQETQYF

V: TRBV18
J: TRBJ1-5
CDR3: CASSRSSQGNQPQHF

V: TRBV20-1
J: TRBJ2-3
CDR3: CSARDRGAGPDTQYF

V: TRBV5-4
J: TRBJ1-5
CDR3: CASSFEFRQPQHF

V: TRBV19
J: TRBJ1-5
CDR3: CASRKDRASNQPQHF

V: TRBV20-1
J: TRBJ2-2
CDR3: CSASGGAVGELFF

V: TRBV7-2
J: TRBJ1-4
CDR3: CASSLRVQGATEKLFF

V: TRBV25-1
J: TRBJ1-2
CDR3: CASSMSGQGISYGYTF

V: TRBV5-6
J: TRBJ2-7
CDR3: CASSRTGERAYEQYF

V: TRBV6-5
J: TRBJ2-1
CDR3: CASSYTRDKNNEQFF

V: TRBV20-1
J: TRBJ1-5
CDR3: CSGIRDRNQPQHF

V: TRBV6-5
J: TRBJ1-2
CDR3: CASTGFTGGYGYTF

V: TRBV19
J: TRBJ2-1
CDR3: CASSTMPSGGLFF

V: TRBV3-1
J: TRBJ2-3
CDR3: CASSQTRGPADTQYF

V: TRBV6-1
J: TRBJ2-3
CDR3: CASSLSGGARNTQYF

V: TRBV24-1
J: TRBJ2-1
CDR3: CATSKYGGGAANEQFF

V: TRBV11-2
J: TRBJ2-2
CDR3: CASRPRFGTGGIGELFF

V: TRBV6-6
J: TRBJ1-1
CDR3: CAGGQGNTEAFF

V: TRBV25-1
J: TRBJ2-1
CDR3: CASRDGSSYNEQFF

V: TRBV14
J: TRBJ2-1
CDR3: CASSDGLAGRGNNEQFF

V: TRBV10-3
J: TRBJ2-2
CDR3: CATGTSGGHTGELFF

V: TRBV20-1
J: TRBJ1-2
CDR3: CSARGVEDGVTYGYTF

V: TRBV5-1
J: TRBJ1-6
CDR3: CASSLRSANSPLHF

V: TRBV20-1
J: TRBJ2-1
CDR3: CSGAGRWNNEQFF

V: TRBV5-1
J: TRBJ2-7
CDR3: CASSLSAGGLSYEQYF

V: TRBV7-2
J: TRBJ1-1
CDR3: CASCSEGFISDTEAFF

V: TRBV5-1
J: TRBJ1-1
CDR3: CASSFDDASRTEAFF

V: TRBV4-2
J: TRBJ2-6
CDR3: CASSQAIAGTGPGGANVLTF

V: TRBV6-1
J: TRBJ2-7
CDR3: CATSPGGSYEQYF

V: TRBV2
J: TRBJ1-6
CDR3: CATSNQGLNSPLHF